This T cell receptor beta chain was retrieved from a study of blood T cell repertoires in COVID-19. For the study at large: T cells, B-cell-depleted T cells, or PBMCs provided the cDNA or gDNA that served as material.

Methods used by the authors: Amplification with reference gene primers provided the estimates of nucleated cell counts. Profiling relied on immunoSEQ multiplex PCR, and the TCRdb table lists in-frame clones only, not all of them. V and J calls and clone size are those listed in that table; D and trimming were worked out from the DNA. Among about 180,000 clones, roughly three quarters were seen once, and the ten largest hold about an eighth. This clone was seen more than once but under ten times. Germline lookup yields CDR1 MDHEN and CDR2 SYDVKM. The germline V and J ends were trimmed by 3 bases and 4 bases, with 12 bases remaining between them. There are 15 residues in the CDR3.

This TCR derives from an elderly woman with COVID-19, enrolled during active disease. Specimen: peripheral blood. J is TRBJ1-4 and V is TRBV28, with D unresolved. CDR3 protein: CASSFPHEGNEKLFF. For the CDR3, the DNA is TGTGCCAGCAGTTTCCCGCATGAGGGTAATGAAAAACTGTTTTTT.